This T cell receptor beta chain is from a study of blood T cell repertoires in COVID-19. Study at large: The United States, Italy and Spain provided the acute and convalescent COVID-19 samples. T cells, B-cell-depleted T cells, or PBMCs supplied cDNA or gDNA.

Trimming removed 4 bases at V and 1 base at J, with 15 bases between. Per germline, CDR1 SGHAT and CDR2 FQNNGV. This CDR3 contains 16 residues. Original processing notes: By means of reference gene primer amplification, nucleated cell counts were estimated. Sequencing used immunoSEQ multiplex PCR; TCRdb keeps in-frame clones, though not all of them. V and J calls and clone size are those listed in that table; D and trimming were worked out from the DNA. The sample shows about 130,000 clones, more than 75% of them seen only once. The Seattle site enrolled patients during active infection and followed them longitudinally.

The chain carries TRBV11-2 and TRBJ2-3; tentative D call: TRBD2 (6 bases). Sequenced material: peripheral blood. The receptor was derived from a woman in her sixties or seventies with COVID-19, enrolled during active disease. CDR3 nucleotides: TGTGCCAGCAGCTCTTGGACTGGCGGGGGCACAGATACGCAGTATTTT. It is translated as CASSSWTGGGTDTQYF.